These 13 T cell receptor beta chains were all obtained from the same sample, sequenced in a study of shared T cell receptors in the human thymus. The protocol was immunoSEQ multiplex PCR, while the TCRdb copy is restricted to in-frame clones and leaves out a portion. Of approximately 760,000 clones listed, approximately 85% are singletons. The sample was also linked to a second study, of human thymus T cells.

The specimen was thymocytes. The receptors here all came from a girl less than two years old with a congenital heart defect.

J is TRBJ2-7 and V is TRBV6-1, with TRBD2 matching over 9 bases. V lost 2 bases and J lost 0; bases outside the gene matches: 8. The V gene's germline CDR1 is MNHNS and CDR2 SASEGT. There are 17 residues in the CDR3. The CDR3 region is CASSERPSGTSSYEQYF. The CDR3 DNA is TGTGCCAGCAGTGAACGGCCTAGCGGGACTAGCTCCTACGAGCAGTACTTC.

The chain links TRBV15 to TRBJ1-1, with 7 nucleotides matching TRBD1. J was trimmed by 5 bases and V by 5 bases; bases with no gene match: 8. The CDR3 covers 14 residues. The germline V gene encodes CDR1 LNHNV and CDR2 YYDKDF (reference sequence). The CDR3 sequence is CATSSRQGETEAFF. The CDR3 coding sequence is TGTGCCACCAGCTCACGACAGGGTGAAACTGAAGCTTTCTTT. Drawing the rest from reference TRBV15 and TRBJ1-1, the complete variable domain is DAMVIQNPRYQVTQFGKPVTLSCSQTLNHNVMYWYQQKSSQAPKLLFHYYDKDFNNEADTPDNFQSRRPNTSFCFLDIRSPGLGDTAMYLCATSSRQGETEAFFGQGTRLTVV.

J is TRBJ1-2 and V is TRBV10-3, with TRBD1 identical over 9 bases. Looked up from germline, CDR1 is ENHRY and CDR2 is SYGVKD. After removal of 7 bases from V and 4 bases from J, the junction contained 22 bases not matched to a gene. The CDR3 contains 19 residues. CDR3 sequence: CAITDTVTRDRDIFYGYTF. Written as DNA, the CDR3 is TGTGCCATCACGGATACGGTTACCCGGGACAGGGACATTTTCTATGGCTACACCTTC.

The chain couples TRBV5-6 to TRBJ1-2, with 9 positions matching TRBD1. Germline lookup yields CDR1 SGHDT and CDR2 YYEEEE. This CDR3 comprises 16 residues. The trim removed 4 bases at V and 3 bases at J, leaving 10 bases unmatched. The CDR3 here is CASSPTQGARYYGYTF. CDR3 nucleotide sequence: TGTGCCAGCAGCCCCACACAGGGGGCGCGCTACTATGGCTACACCTTC.

V and J are TRBV14 and TRBJ2-7; TRBD2 agrees at 13 bases. V dropped 4 bases and J dropped 2; count of bases not matched to a gene: 11. The CDR3 runs 18 residues. CDR1 SGHDN and CDR2 FVKESK come from the germline V gene. This chain's CDR3 is CASSPISGTSGKAYEQYF. The CDR3 DNA follows: TGTGCCAGCAGCCCCATATCCGGGACTAGCGGGAAGGCCTACGAGCAGTACTTC.

The V gene is TRBV11-1, the J gene TRBJ2-7; a possible D gene is TRBD1 (5 bases). This CDR3 region has 13 residues. The germline CDR1 and CDR2 sequences are SGHAT and FQDESV (reference sequence). V lost 4 bases to trimming and J lost 4 bases, with 11 bases between them. CDR3 sequence: CASSSRVWYEQYF. The CDR3 nucleotides are TGTGCCAGCAGCTCCAGGGTCTGGTACGAGCAGTACTTC.

The chain carries TRBV7-9 and TRBJ1-6; D remains unclear. The V and J ends lost 1 base and 7 bases respectively, with 17 bases between them. Germline V gene sequence: CDR1 SEHNR, CDR2 FQNEAQ (reference sequence). The CDR3 covers 17 residues. The CDR3, as DNA: TGTGCCAGCAGCTTAGTCCCTAGCCACTTAGGCAATTCACCCCTCCACTTT. Amino acids: CASSLVPSHLGNSPLHF.

The chain carries TRBV2 and TRBJ1-5; D is ambiguous. V lost 9 bases and J 4 bases, leaving 13 bases between the germline ends. Germline assignment: CDR1 SNHLY and CDR2 FYNNEI. The CDR3 consists of 13 residues. Here the CDR3 DNA reads TGTGCCAGTCTTAGATCGGTGAATCAGCCCCAGCATTTT. Encoded protein: CASLRSVNQPQHF.

The CDR3 sequence: CASSPTGLLEAYEQYF. CDR3 in DNA: TGTGCCAGTAGCCCCACCGGGTTACTCGAAGCCTACGAGCAGTACTTC. The chain recombines TRBV19 with TRBJ2-7; D call uncertain. V was cut by 6 bases and J by 2 bases, with 20 bases left in between. Germline CDR1 LNHDA, CDR2 SQIVND (reference sequence). The CDR3 loop spans 16 amino acids.

The chain couples TRBV18 to TRBJ1-2; no definite D call. Trimming shortened V by 1 base and J by 3 bases, and 12 bases separated the two germline ends. CDR1 and CDR2 (germline): KGHSH, LQKENI. This CDR3 is 15 amino acids long. CDR3 loop: CASSPRARGYYGYTF. CDR3 nucleotides: TGTGCCAGCTCACCACGGGCTCGGGGATACTATGGCTACACCTTC.

This clone was observed a few times. This rearrangement joins TRBV5-1 to TRBJ2-1; 8 bases map to TRBD2. The germline CDR1 and CDR2 sequences are SGHRS and YFSETQ. This CDR3 comprises 14 residues. V lost 2 bases to trimming and J lost 7 bases; unmatched junction nucleotides: 5. The CDR3 DNA follows: TGCGCCAGCAGCTTCTCGGGACTAGTAAATGAGCAGTTCTTC. Amino acid sequence: CASSFSGLVNEQFF.

This clone was recorded once. The chain combines TRBV15 with TRBJ2-1, with a weak D call TRBD2 (7 bases). The CDR3 extends over 17 amino acids. Germline CDR1 is LNHNV and CDR2 is YYDKDF (reference sequence). V lost 0 bases to trimming and J lost 7 bases, with 19 bases between them. CDR3 amino acids: CATSRDSEGGFSNEQFF. CDR3 sequence (DNA): TGTGCCACCAGCAGAGATTCGGAGGGGGGGTTCTCGAATGAGCAGTTCTTC.

J is TRBJ2-3 and V is TRBV7-6; 8 nucleotides match TRBD2. Per germline, CDR1 SGHVS and CDR2 FNYEAQ. CDR3 length: 13 amino acids. With 8 bases clipped from V and 4 bases from J, the junction kept 5 bases outside the gene matches. As DNA, the CDR3 is TGTGCCAGCCGGGAGGGTTGGGCAGATACGCAGTATTTT. It is translated as CASREGWADTQYF.